The rows below give T cell receptor beta chains drawn from one sample of a study of cytomegalovirus exposure and HLA in healthy donors. Some clones are missing from TCRdb's copy, which holds only in-frame ones; the method was immunoSEQ multiplex PCR. The sample consists of around 130,000 clones, around four fifths of them appearing once. Sequencing used PBMCs. All receptors come from a woman aged 40 to 50 in good health and CMV-seropositive. The CDR3 runs from the conserved cysteine through the conserved F or W. Each record gives: V gene, clone size, J gene, D gene, CDR3 protein, CDR3 DNA. A D gene is named only where the DNA matches it firmly. Only part of the rows carry a size: once, few, many, or a class if the clone is expanded.

TRBV27,few,TRBJ2-7,TRBD2,CASSLLAGAYEQYF,TGTGCCAGCAGTTTACTAGCGGGAGCGTACGAGCAGTACTTC
TRBV30,-,TRBJ2-7,TRBD1,CAWGRGKGASYEQYF,TGTGCCTGGGGACGGGGAAAGGGGGCTTCCTACGAGCAGTACTTC
TRBV5-6,-,TRBJ1-3,-,CASSLVLGPDTIYF,TGTGCCAGCAGCTTGGTGCTGGGGCCCGACACCATATATTTT
TRBV23-1,-,TRBJ1-5,-,CASSQAPGFPLYSNQPQHF,TGCGCCAGCAGTCAAGCCCCAGGGTTCCCCTTATATAGCAATCAGCCCCAGCATTTT
TRBV5-1,-,TRBJ2-1,-,CASSLEGSKKQFF,TGCGCCAGCAGCTTGGAAGGTAGCAAAAAGCAGTTCTTC
TRBV19,-,TRBJ1-3,-,CASSGETGNTIYF,TGTGCCAGTAGTGGGGAGACTGGAAACACCATATATTTT
TRBV29-1,-,TRBJ2-4,-,CSVVREQGSIQYF,TGCAGCGTTGTCCGTGAACAGGGTAGCATTCAGTACTTC
TRBV10-3,-,TRBJ2-2,-,CATNRDATGELFF,TGTGCCACCAACAGGGATGCCACCGGGGAGCTGTTTTTT
TRBV5-4,-,TRBJ2-7,TRBD1,CASSSGTERDEQYF,TGTGCCAGCAGCTCTGGGACAGAACGGGACGAGCAGTACTTC
TRBV9,-,TRBJ2-3,TRBD2,CASSLAGLAIPDTQYF,TGTGCCAGCAGCCTGGCGGGACTAGCTATTCCAGATACGCAGTATTTT
TRBV5-1,-,TRBJ1-1,-,CASSLSAGNTEAFF,TGCGCCAGCAGCTTGTCGGCGGGGAACACTGAAGCTTTCTTT
TRBV5-1,many,TRBJ1-2,TRBD1,CASSLQGGGGYTF,TGCGCCAGCAGTCTTCAGGGGGGAGGTGGCTACACCTTC
TRBV10-3,-,TRBJ1-3,-,CAISAQVSSGNTIYF,TGTGCCATCAGTGCACAGGTGAGCTCTGGAAACACCATATATTTT
TRBV19,once,TRBJ2-3,-,CASSREGPDTQYF,TGTGCCAGTAGTCGAGAGGGCCCAGATACGCAGTATTTT
TRBV5-6,few,TRBJ1-2,-,CASSSSRGYTF,TGTGCCAGCAGTTCTTCCCGTGGCTACACCTTC
TRBV28,-,TRBJ2-5,-,CASSFYDLETQYF,TGTGCCAGCAGTTTCTACGATTTGGAGACCCAGTACTTC
TRBV19,-,TRBJ2-5,TRBD2,CASSTRGGWETQYF,TGTGCCAGTAGTACACGGGGGGGATGGGAGACCCAGTACTTC
TRBV6-5,-,TRBJ2-7,TRBD1,CASSPGQRGEQYF,TGTGCCAGCAGTCCGGGACAGCGAGGCGAGCAGTACTTC
TRBV10-3,-,TRBJ2-7,TRBD2,CAIRGSSGTYEQYF,TGTGCCATCAGGGGATCTAGCGGGACCTACGAGCAGTACTTC
TRBV7-9,-,TRBJ1-3,-,CASYGGGAGNTIYF,TGTGCCAGCTACGGGGGGGGCGCTGGAAACACCATATATTTT
TRBV5-1,-,TRBJ2-7,TRBD1,CASRTGTHEQYF,TGCGCCAGCCGGACAGGGACCCACGAGCAGTACTTC
TRBV18,-,TRBJ1-1,TRBD1,CASSQGAVEAFF,TGTGCCAGCTCACAGGGGGCGGTTGAAGCTTTCTTT
TRBV11-3,-,TRBJ2-3,TRBD2,CASSFFLAGVCTDTQYF,TGTGCCAGCAGCTTCTTTCTAGCGGGAGTGTGTACAGATACGCAGTATTTT
TRBV5-1,-,TRBJ2-2,TRBD2,CASSLSGGNTGELFF,TGCGCCAGCAGCTTGAGCGGGGGGAACACCGGGGAGCTGTTTTTT
TRBV27,once,TRBJ2-7,TRBD1,CASRRTGGGEQYF,TGTGCCAGCAGGCGTACAGGGGGCGGCGAGCAGTACTTC